A single sample gave rise to the 9 T cell receptor beta chains below, sequenced in a study of beta chain features in type 1 diabetes. The authors reverse transcribed all of the isolated RNA, so sequencing captured expressed TCRB transcripts. Here immunoSEQ multiplex PCR was the method, and the copy in TCRdb shows in-frame clones only, minus some. The top ten hold around 0.1% of the sample, which has about 620,000 clones, 15% to 17% seen once. The source material was naive CD4+ T cells from blood. The receptors derive from a man younger than 30 in good health.

This clone turned up a few times. The chain uses TRBV23-1 and TRBJ2-7; D unresolved. TRBV23-1 is designated an ORF whose function remains uncertain. V lost 4 bases and J lost 4, with 5 bases in between. This CDR3 is 11 amino acids long. CDR3 sequence (DNA): TGCGCCAGCAGTCCTCGGTACGAGCAGTACTTC. This encodes CASSPRYEQYF.

This clone has only a few counts. The chain uses TRBV12-5 and TRBJ2-5; D ambiguous. The CDR3 totals 16 residues. V lost 1 base, J lost 1 base, and 13 bases lay in between. Germline V CDR1 and CDR2: LGHNT, FRNRAP. CDR3 coding DNA: TGTGCTAGTGGTTTGGACGGAGCGCCCCGCCAAGAGACCCAGTACTTC. Its protein product is CASGLDGAPRQETQYF.

The CDR3 sequence is CASSPGGQGVGGANVLTF. The CDR3 DNA reads as TGTGCCAGCAGCCCCGGCGGACAGGGAGTAGGAGGGGCCAACGTCCTGACTTTC. This rearrangement joins TRBV9 to TRBJ2-6, with TRBD1 matching 8 bases. Trimming at V came to 4 bases and at J to 4 bases, leaving 13 bases not matched to a gene. Germline CDR1 reads SGDLS; CDR2 reads YYNGEE. The CDR3 spans 18 residues.

V usage is TRBV7-2 and J usage is TRBJ2-2, with D possibly matching TRBD2 (5 bases). CDR1 is SGHTA and CDR2 is FQGNSA in the germline V gene. The CDR3 is 17 amino acids. Trimming shortened V by 0 bases and J by 4 bases, and 15 bases separated the two germline ends. The CDR3 here is CASSLAPLGIGTGELFF. Here the CDR3 DNA reads TGTGCCAGCAGCTTAGCGCCTCTCGGGATCGGCACCGGGGAGCTGTTTTTT. The complete variable domain, with remaining parts taken from reference TRBV7-2 and TRBJ2-2, reads GAGVSQSPSNKVTEKGKDVELRCDPISGHTALYWYRQSLGQGLEFLIYFQGNSAPDKSGLPSDRFSAERTGGSVSTLTIQRTQQEDSAVYLCASSLAPLGIGTGELFFGEGSRLTVL.

The V and J genes are TRBV27 and TRBJ1-2; the D gene is possibly TRBD1 (6 bases). The CDR3 loop spans 16 amino acids. Germline CDR1 MNHEY, CDR2 SMNVEV (reference sequence). Trimming removed 2 bases from V and 2 bases from J, with 15 bases in between. In DNA, the CDR3 is TGTGCCAGCAGTTTAAGAGGCAGGGGCGGGAACTATGGCTACACCTTC. It yields the protein CASSLRGRGGNYGYTF.

The genes are TRBV6-1 and TRBJ2-7; possibly TRBD1 or TRBD2 for D (5 bases each). V dropped 6 bases and J dropped 2 bases, with 11 bases sitting between them. CDR1 and CDR2 from the germline V gene are MNHNS and SASEGT. The CDR3 contains 13 residues. In nucleotides, the CDR3 is TGTGCCAGCAGCCGGGACGAGCCCTACGAGCAGTACTTC. Translating gives CASSRDEPYEQYF.

This clone appeared a few times. The V and J genes are TRBV28 and TRBJ2-5; D might be TRBD1 (6 bases). CDR1 and CDR2 (germline): MDHEN, SYDVKM. The germline V and J ends were trimmed by 2 bases and 2 bases, with 12 bases remaining between them. The CDR3 contains 15 residues. The CDR3 loop is CASSLEFRGQETQYF. Here the CDR3 DNA reads TGTGCCAGCAGTTTAGAGTTTAGGGGGCAAGAGACCCAGTACTTC.

The rearrangement joins TRBV5-6 to TRBJ2-1; D call uncertain. The V end was cut by 4 bases, the J end by 7 bases, with 15 bases between. CDR1 SGHDT and CDR2 YYEEEE come from the germline V gene. The length of the CDR3 is 14 residues. The CDR3 spells CASSIPDVLNEQFF. DNA of the CDR3: TGTGCCAGCAGCATCCCCGACGTCCTGAATGAGCAGTTCTTC.

The chain employs TRBV7-2 and TRBJ2-1; 10 bases fit TRBD2. The length of the CDR3 is 14 residues. Germline CDR1 reads SGHTA; CDR2 reads FQGNSA. V gave up 5 bases and J gave up 13 bases; unmatched junction bases: 11. The CDR3 sequence: CASSQKGPSGGQFF. The CDR3 DNA follows: TGTGCCAGCAGCCAAAAGGGCCCTAGCGGGGGTCAGTTCTTC.